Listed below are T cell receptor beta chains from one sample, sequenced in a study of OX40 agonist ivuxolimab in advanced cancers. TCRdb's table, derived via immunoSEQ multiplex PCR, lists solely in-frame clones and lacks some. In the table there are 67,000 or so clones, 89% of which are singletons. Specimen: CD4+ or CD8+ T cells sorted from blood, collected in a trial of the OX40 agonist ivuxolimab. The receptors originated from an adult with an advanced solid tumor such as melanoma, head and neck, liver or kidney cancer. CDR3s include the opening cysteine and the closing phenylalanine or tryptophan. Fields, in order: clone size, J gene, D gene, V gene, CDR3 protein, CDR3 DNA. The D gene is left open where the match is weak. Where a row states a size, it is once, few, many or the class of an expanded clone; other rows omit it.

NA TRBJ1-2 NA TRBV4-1 CASSQAPTGSYGYTF TGCGCCAGCAGCCAAGCACCGACAGGCTCCTATGGCTACACCTTC
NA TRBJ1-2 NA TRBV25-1 CASAGTEGVNGYTF TGTGCCAGCGCCGGGACCGAGGGGGTGAATGGCTACACCTTC
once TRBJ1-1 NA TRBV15 CATSRERGIEAFF TGTGCCACCAGCAGAGAAAGGGGTATTGAAGCTTTCTTT
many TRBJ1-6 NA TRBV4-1 CASSQARASRSPLHF TGCGCCAGCAGCCAAGCTCGGGCCAGCAGATCACCCCTCCACTTT
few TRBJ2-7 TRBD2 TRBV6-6 CASRDAGESRYEQYF TGTGCCAGCAGAGACGCGGGGGAATCACGTTACGAGCAGTACTTC
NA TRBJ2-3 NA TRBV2 CASSRELARFSDTQYF TGTGCCAGCAGTCGGGAACTAGCAAGATTCTCAGATACGCAGTATTTT
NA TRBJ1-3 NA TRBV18 CASSPLSSGNTIYF TGTGCCAGCTCACCACTGTCCTCTGGAAACACCATATATTTT
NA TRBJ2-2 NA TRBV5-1 CASSLRTGNTGELFF TGCGCCAGCAGCCTCCGGACGGGAAACACCGGGGAGCTGTTTTTT
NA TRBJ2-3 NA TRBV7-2 CASSLEQSGGLTDTQYF TGTGCCAGCAGCTTAGAGCAATCCGGGGGGCTCACAGATACGCAGTATTTT
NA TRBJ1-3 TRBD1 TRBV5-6 CASSRDSSGNTIYF TGTGCCAGCAGCCGGGACAGCTCTGGAAACACCATATATTTT
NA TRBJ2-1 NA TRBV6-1 CASRTQESYNEQFF TGTGCCAGCAGGACCCAAGAGTCCTACAATGAGCAGTTCTTC
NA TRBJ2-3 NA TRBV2 CASSARGRDTDTQYF TGTGCCAGCAGTGCGAGGGGGAGGGACACAGATACGCAGTATTTT
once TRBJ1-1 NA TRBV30 CAWSGVIGAFF TGTGCCTGGAGCGGGGTCATCGGGGCTTTCTTT
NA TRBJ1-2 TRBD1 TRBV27 CASSSRRAGQGASNYGYTF TGTGCCAGCAGTTCGAGGAGGGCGGGACAGGGGGCCTCTAACTATGGCTACACCTTC
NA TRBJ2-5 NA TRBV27 CASKHTTYQETQYF TGTGCCAGCAAGCACACTACCTACCAAGAGACCCAGTACTTC
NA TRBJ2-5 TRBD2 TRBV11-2 CASRSPTSGGVETQYF TGTGCCAGCAGATCTCCGACTAGCGGGGGGGTAGAGACCCAGTACTTC
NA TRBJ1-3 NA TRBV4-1 CASSHQPGDGNTIYF TGCGCCAGCAGCCACCAACCAGGAGATGGAAACACCATATATTTT
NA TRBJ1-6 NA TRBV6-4 CASSYPSTGNSPLHF TGTGCCAGCAGTTACCCTAGTACGGGGAATTCACCCCTCCACTTT
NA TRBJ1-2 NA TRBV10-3 CAISQLQGSEGYTF TGTGCCATCAGTCAACTACAGGGTTCTGAAGGCTACACCTTC
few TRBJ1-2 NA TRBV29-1 CSVVQGAYGYTF TGCAGCGTTGTACAGGGTGCCTATGGCTACACCTTC
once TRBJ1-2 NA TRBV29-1 CSVEVGRVGYTF TGCAGCGTTGAAGTTGGGAGAGTAGGCTACACCTTC
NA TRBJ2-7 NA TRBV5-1 CASSLAGYPQEQYF TGCGCCAGCAGCTTGGCCGGGTATCCTCAGGAGCAGTACTTC
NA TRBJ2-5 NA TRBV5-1 CASSLEQETQYF TGCGCCAGCAGCTTGGAGCAAGAGACCCAGTACTTC
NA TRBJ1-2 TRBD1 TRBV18 CASSLDREGYTF TGTGCCAGCTCACTCGACAGGGAAGGCTACACCTTC
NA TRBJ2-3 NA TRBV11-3 CASSLLPICQSSTDTQYF TGTGCCAGCAGCTTGCTCCCCATTTGCCAGTCCAGCACAGATACGCAGTATTTT
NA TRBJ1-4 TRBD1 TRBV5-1 CASSLRGQGREKLFF TGCGCCAGCAGCTTAAGAGGACAGGGACGGGAAAAACTGTTTTTT
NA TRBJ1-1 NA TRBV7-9 CASSSPTGNTEAFF TGTGCCAGCAGCTCCCCAACGGGGAACACTGAAGCTTTCTTT
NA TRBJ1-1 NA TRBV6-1 CASSEGRNTEAFF TGTGCCAGCAGTGAGGGCCGGAACACTGAAGCTTTCTTT
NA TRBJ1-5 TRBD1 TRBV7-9 CASSLGQGQGPQHF TGTGCCAGCAGCCTCGGACAGGGCCAAGGGCCCCAGCATTTT
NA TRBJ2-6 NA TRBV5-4 CASGNRDSGANVLTF TGTGCCAGCGGCAACAGGGACTCTGGGGCCAACGTCCTGACTTTC
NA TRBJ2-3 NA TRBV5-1 CASSLYSLSTDTQYF TGCGCCAGCAGCTTATACAGCCTAAGCACAGATACGCAGTATTTT
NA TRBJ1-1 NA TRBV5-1 CASSWAANTEAFF TGCGCCAGCAGTTGGGCAGCGAACACTGAAGCTTTCTTT
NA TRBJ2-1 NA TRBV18 CASSPGLSYNEQFF TGTGCCAGCTCGCCGGGACTCTCCTACAATGAGCAGTTCTTC
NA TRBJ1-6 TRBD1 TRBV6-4 CASPEGALGYNSPLHF TGTGCCAGCCCCGAGGGGGCTTTGGGGTATAATTCACCCCTCCACTTT
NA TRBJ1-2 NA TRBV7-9 CASSLASGQGNYGYTF TGTGCCAGCAGCTTAGCGTCGGGTCAGGGGAACTATGGCTACACCTTC
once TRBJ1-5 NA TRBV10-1 CASRIARTEYSNQPQHF TGCGCCAGCAGGATAGCCAGGACGGAGTATAGCAATCAGCCCCAGCATTTT
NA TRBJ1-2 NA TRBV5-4 CVSTLQGTPNYGYTF TGTGTCAGCACCTTGCAGGGAACTCCTAACTATGGCTACACCTTC
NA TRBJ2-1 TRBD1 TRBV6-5 CASSYYQQGSEQFF TGTGCCAGCAGTTACTATCAACAGGGGAGTGAGCAGTTCTTC
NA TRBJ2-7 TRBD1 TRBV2 CASTPGQGGPYEQYF TGTGCCAGCACCCCCGGACAGGGCGGTCCCTACGAGCAGTACTTC
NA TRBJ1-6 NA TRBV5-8 CASSGDLGGNSPLHF TGTGCCAGCAGCGGGGACCTCGGAGGGAATTCACCCCTCCACTTT
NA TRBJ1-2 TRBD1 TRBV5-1 CASSDGTGMPYTF TGCGCCAGCAGCGATGGGACAGGGATGCCCTACACCTTC
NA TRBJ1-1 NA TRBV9 CASSGRSRAEAFF TGTGCCAGCAGCGGCCGAAGTAGGGCTGAAGCTTTCTTT
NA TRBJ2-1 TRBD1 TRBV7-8 CASSRQGALDNEQFF TGTGCCAGCAGCCGACAGGGGGCCTTGGACAATGAGCAGTTCTTC
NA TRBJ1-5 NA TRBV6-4 CASSDKARDLRQNQPQHF TGTGCCAGCAGTGATAAGGCCAGGGACTTGCGACAAAATCAGCCCCAGCATTTT
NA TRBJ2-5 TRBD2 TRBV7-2 CASSPWTSVQETQYF TGTGCCAGCAGCCCGTGGACTAGCGTACAAGAGACCCAGTACTTC
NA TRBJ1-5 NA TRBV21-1 CASSKKEHRCHQPQHF TGTGCCAGCAGCAAAAAGGAACATCGGTGTCATCAGCCCCAGCATTTT
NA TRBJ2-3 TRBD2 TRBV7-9 CASSLGSSGGGDTQYF TGTGCCAGCAGCTTAGGGTCTAGCGGGGGTGGAGATACGCAGTATTTT
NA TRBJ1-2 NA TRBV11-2 CASSAPRLRDYGYTF TGTGCCAGCAGCGCCCCCCGCCTTCGGGACTATGGCTACACCTTC
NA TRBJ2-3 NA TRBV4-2 CASSRAGSTDTQYF TGTGCCAGCAGTCGGGCTGGAAGCACAGATACGCAGTATTTT
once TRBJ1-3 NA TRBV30 CAWRVQGIRAGNTIYF TGTGCCTGGAGAGTACAGGGAATAAGGGCTGGAAACACCATATATTTT
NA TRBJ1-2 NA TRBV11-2 CASSLDRARGYTF TGTGCCAGCAGCTTAGACAGGGCTAGGGGCTACACCTTC